The following is a T cell receptor (beta chain) sequence with its context. Its antigen is not known. The data were obtained in a study of cytomegalovirus exposure and HLA in healthy donors. Notes on the study in general: TCR beta chains numbering some 160 were designated cytomegalovirus-associated. In vitro testing confirmed three CMV-associated chains as specific for CMV antigens. Many donors shared some public TCRs, even though most TCR sequences were rare.

The donors belonged to the approximately 130-subject validation cohort, separate from the roughly 720-subject first cohort. The germline V and J ends were trimmed by 0 bases and 4 bases, with 10 bases remaining between them. The CDR3 is 14 amino acids. CDR1 and CDR2 (germline): SGDLS, YYNGEE. Produced via immunoSEQ multiplex PCR; TCRdb's table is partial and in-frame only. The data contain about 150,000 clones, approximately 93% of them singletons. What was sequenced was PBMCs. The V call is TRBV9, the J call TRBJ1-2; perhaps TRBD1 as D (6 bases). The receptor was isolated from a man between 18 and 29 years old in good health and CMV-seronegative. The CDR3 region has the DNA TGTGCCAGCAGCGTAGGGACAGAGGGCTATGGCTACACCTTC. Amino acid sequence: CASSVGTEGYGYTF.